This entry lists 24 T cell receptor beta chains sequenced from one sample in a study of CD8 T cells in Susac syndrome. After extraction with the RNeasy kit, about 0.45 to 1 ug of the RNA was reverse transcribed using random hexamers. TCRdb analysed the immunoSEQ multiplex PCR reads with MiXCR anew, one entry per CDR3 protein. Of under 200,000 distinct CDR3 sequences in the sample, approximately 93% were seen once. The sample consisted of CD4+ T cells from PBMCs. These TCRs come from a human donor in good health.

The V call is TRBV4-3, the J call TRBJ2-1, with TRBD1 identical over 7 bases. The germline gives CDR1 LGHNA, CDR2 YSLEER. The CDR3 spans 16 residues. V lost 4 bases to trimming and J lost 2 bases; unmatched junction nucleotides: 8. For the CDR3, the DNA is TGCGCCAGCAGCCGACTAAGAGGGGGCGCCTACAATGAGCAGTTCTTC. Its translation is CASSRLRGGAYNEQFF.

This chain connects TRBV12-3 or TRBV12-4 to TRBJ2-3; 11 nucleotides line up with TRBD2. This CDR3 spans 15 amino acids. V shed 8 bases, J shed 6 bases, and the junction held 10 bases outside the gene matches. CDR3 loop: CASRLAGGRRDTQYF. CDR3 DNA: TGTGCCAGCCGGCTAGCGGGGGGCCGAAGGGATACGCAGTATTTT.

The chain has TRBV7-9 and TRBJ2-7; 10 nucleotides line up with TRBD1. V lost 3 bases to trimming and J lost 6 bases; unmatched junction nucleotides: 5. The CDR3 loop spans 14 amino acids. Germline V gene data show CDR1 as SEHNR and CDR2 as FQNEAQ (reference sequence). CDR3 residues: CASSFRDRGFEQYV. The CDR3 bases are TGTGCCAGCAGCTTTAGGGACAGGGGATTCGAGCAGTACGTC.

The CDR3 sequence: CASSVGIYEQFF. In DNA, the CDR3 is TGCGCCAGCAGCGTTGGTATCTATGAGCAGTTCTTC. V and J are TRBV5-1 and TRBJ2-1, with no clear D. V was pared by 4 bases and J by 8 bases, with 10 bases between. In germline, CDR1 is SGHRS, CDR2 YFSETQ. This CDR3 has 12 amino acids.

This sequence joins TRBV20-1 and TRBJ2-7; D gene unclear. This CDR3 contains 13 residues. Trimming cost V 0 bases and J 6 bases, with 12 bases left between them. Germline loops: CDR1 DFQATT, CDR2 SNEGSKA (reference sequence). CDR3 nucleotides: TGCAGTGCTAGAGATCGGGCAGGAACCGAGCAGTACGTC. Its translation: CSARDRAGTEQYV.

CDR3 in amino acids: CASSTKTGALNSPLHF. The CDR3 region has the DNA TGTGCCAGCAGCACAAAGACAGGGGCGCTTAATTCACCCCTCCACTTT. The chain uses TRBV7-8 and TRBJ1-6, with TRBD1 matching over 8 bases. V lost 5 bases and J lost 6; bases outside the gene matches: 9. CDR1 and CDR2 from the germline V gene are SGHVS and FQNEAQ. There are 16 residues in the CDR3.

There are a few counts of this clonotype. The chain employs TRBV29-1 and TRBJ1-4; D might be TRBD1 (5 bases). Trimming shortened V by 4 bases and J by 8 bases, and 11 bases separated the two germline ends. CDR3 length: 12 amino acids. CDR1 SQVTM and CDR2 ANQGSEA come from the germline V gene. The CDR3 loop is CSVGEGSEKLFF. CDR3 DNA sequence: TGCAGCGTTGGGGAGGGGAGCGAAAAACTGTTTTTT.

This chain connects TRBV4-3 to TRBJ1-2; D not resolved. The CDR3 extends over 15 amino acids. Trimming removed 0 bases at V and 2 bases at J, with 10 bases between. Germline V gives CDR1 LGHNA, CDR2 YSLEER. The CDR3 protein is CASSQDHPLNYGYTF. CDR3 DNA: TGCGCCAGCAGCCAAGATCACCCGCTCAACTATGGCTACACCTTC.

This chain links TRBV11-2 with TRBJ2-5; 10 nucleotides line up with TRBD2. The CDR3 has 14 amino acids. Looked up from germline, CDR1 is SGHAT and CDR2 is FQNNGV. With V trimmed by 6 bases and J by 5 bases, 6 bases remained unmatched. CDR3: CASSQAGGPETQYF. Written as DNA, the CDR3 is TGTGCCAGCAGTCAAGCGGGGGGGCCCGAGACCCAGTACTTC. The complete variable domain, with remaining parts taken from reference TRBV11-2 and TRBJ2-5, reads EAGVAQSPRYKIIEKRQSVAFWCNPISGHATLYWYQQILGQGPKLLIQFQNNGVVDDSQLPKDRFSAERLKGVDSTLKIQPAKLEDSAVYLCASSQAGGPETQYFGPGTRLLVL.

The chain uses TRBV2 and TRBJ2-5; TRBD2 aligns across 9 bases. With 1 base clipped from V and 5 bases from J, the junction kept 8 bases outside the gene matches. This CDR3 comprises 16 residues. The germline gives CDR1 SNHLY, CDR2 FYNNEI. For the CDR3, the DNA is TGTGCCAGCAGTGAAGATGGCGGGGGGGCCGGTGAGACCCAGTACTTC. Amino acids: CASSEDGGGAGETQYF.

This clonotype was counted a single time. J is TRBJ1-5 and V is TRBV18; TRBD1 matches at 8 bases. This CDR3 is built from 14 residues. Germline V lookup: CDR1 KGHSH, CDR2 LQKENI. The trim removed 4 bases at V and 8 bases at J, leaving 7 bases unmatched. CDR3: CASSRETGEKPQHF. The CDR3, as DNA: TGTGCCAGCTCACGCGAGACAGGGGAAAAGCCCCAGCATTTT.

The CDR3 DNA is TGTGCCAGCAGTCTCGGGGGGGGCAAGAATCAGCCCCAGCATTTT. It translates to CASSLGGGKNQPQHF. The chain has TRBV28 and TRBJ1-5; perhaps TRBD1 as D (6 bases). The CDR3 runs to 15 residues. With 5 bases removed from V and 4 bases from J, the gap between germline ends came to 15 bases. Germline V gene lookup returns CDR1 MDHEN and CDR2 SYDVKM.

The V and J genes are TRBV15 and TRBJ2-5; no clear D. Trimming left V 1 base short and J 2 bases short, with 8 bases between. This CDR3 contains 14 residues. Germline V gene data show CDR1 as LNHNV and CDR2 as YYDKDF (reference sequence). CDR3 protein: CATSRVHGQETQYF. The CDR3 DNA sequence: TGTGCCACCAGCAGAGTTCACGGACAAGAGACCCAGTACTTC.

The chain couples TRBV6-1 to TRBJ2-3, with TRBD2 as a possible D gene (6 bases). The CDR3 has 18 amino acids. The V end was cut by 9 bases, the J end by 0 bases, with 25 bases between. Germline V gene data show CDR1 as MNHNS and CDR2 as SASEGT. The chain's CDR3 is CARIPLGRVGRSTDTQYF. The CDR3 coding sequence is TGTGCCAGAATACCCCTGGGTCGAGTGGGGAGGAGCACAGATACGCAGTATTTT.

The CDR3 is CSAEDRTTDTQYF. DNA for the CDR3: TGCAGTGCTGAGGACAGAACCACAGATACGCAGTATTTT. This chain uses TRBV20-1 with TRBJ2-3; D perhaps matches TRBD1 (6 bases). Germline V lookup: CDR1 DFQATT, CDR2 SNEGSKA (reference sequence). This CDR3 region has 13 residues. The V and J ends lost 5 bases and 2 bases respectively, with 11 bases between them.

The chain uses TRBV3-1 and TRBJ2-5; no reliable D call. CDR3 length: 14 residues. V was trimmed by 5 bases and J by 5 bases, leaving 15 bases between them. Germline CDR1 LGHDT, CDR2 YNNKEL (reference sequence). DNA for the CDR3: TGTGCCAGCAGCAACGTCCCAGTGGTGGAGACCCAGTACTTC. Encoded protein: CASSNVPVVETQYF.

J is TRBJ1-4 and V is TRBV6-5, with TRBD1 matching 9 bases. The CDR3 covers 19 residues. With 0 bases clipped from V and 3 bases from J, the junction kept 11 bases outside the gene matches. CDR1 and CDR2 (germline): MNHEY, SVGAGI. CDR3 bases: TGTGCCAGCAGTTACTCCCGGGACAGGGTCAATAGAGCTAATGAAAAACTGTTTTTT. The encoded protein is CASSYSRDRVNRANEKLFF.

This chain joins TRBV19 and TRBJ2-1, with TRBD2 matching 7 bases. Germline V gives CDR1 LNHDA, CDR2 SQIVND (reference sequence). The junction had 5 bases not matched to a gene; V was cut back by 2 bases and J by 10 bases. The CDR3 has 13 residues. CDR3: CASSILRGNEQFF. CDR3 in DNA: TGTGCCAGTAGTATACTGCGGGGGAACGAGCAGTTCTTC. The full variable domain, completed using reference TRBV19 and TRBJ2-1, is DGGITQSPKYLFRKEGQNVTLSCEQNLNHDAMYWYRQDPGQGLRLIYYSQIVNDFQKGDIAEGYSVSREKKESFPLTVTSAQKNPTAFYLCASSILRGNEQFFGPGTRLTVL.

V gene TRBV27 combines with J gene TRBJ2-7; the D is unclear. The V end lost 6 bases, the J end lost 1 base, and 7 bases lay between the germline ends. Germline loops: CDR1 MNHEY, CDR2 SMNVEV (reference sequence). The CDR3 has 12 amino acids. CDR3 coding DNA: TGTGCCAGCAGGCCCCATTCCTACGAGCAGTACGTC. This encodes CASRPHSYEQYV.

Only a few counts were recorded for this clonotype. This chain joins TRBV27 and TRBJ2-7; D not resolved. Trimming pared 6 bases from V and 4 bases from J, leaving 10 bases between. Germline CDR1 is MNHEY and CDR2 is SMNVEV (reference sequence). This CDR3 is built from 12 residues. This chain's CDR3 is CASSPKSYEQYV. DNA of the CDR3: TGTGCCAGCAGCCCGAAATCATACGAGCAGTACGTC.

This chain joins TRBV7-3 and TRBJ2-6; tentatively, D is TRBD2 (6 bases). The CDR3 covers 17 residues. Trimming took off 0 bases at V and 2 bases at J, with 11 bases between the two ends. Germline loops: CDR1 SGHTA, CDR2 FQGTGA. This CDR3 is CASSLTPGGTGANVLTF. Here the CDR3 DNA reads TGTGCCAGCAGCTTAACGCCTGGAGGGACTGGGGCCAACGTCCTGACTTTC.

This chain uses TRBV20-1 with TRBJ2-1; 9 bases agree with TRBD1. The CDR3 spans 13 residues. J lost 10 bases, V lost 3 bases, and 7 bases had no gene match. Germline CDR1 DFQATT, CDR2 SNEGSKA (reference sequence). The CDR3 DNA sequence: TGCAGTGCTAGCTGGGACAGGGCGCAGGAGCAGTTCTTC. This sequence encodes CSASWDRAQEQFF.

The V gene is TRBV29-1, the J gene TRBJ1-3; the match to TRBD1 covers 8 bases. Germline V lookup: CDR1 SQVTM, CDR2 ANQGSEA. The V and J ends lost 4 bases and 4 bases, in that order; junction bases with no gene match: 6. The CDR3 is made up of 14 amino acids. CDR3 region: CSVARQGQGNTIYF. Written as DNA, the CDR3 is TGCAGCGTTGCCCGACAGGGGCAGGGAAACACCATATATTTT.

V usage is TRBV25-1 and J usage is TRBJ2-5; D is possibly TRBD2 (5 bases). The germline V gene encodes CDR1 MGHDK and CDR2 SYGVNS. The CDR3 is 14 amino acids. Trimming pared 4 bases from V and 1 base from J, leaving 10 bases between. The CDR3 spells CASSVRGPQETQYF. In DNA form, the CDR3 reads TGTGCCAGCAGTGTCCGGGGTCCCCAAGAGACCCAGTACTTC.